The 28 T cell receptor beta chains presented below share a single source sample, sequenced in a study of blood T cell repertoires in COVID-19. Measured with immunoSEQ multiplex PCR; TCRdb has only the in-frame clones, and not every one. The data contain about 200,000 clones, 70% to 90% of them seen just once; the ten biggest clones take up 18%. The sample consisted of peripheral blood. The receptors come from a man in his fifties with COVID-19, enrolled during active disease.

The rearrangement joins TRBV5-1 to TRBJ1-1; 7 nucleotides match TRBD1. This CDR3 has 15 residues. Germline V gives CDR1 SGHRS, CDR2 YFSETQ. Trimming cost V 3 bases and J 0 bases; bases outside gene matches: 5. The CDR3 loop is CASSSVQGLNTEAFF. For the CDR3, the DNA is TGCGCCAGCAGCTCCGTACAGGGGTTGAACACTGAAGCTTTCTTT. The full variable domain, with the rest looked up from reference TRBV5-1 and TRBJ1-1, is KAGVTQTPRYLIKTRGQQVTLSCSPISGHRSVSWYQQTPGQGLQFLFEYFSETQRNKGNFPGRFSGRQFSNSRSEMNVSTLELGDSALYLCASSSVQGLNTEAFFGQGTRLTVV.

The genes are TRBV7-2 and TRBJ2-3; 7 nucleotides match TRBD2. Trimming at V came to 2 bases and at J to 1 base, leaving 3 bases not matched to a gene. The CDR3 is 15 residues long. From germline, CDR1 is SGHTA and CDR2 FQGNSA. The DNA for the CDR3 is TGTGCCAGCAGCTTAAGGCTAGCGGGCACAGATACGCAGTATTTT. Encoded protein: CASSLRLAGTDTQYF.

This chain uses TRBV18 with TRBJ1-4; possible D gene TRBD1, 5 bases. There are 15 residues in the CDR3. Trimming shortened V by 0 bases and J by 6 bases, and 11 bases separated the two germline ends. CDR1 and CDR2 from the germline V gene are KGHSH and LQKENI. The CDR3 bases are TGTGCCAGCTCACCACCGGGGCTTTGGGATGAAAAACTGTTTTTT. Amino acid sequence: CASSPPGLWDEKLFF.

The rearrangement uses TRBV27 and TRBJ2-2, with D perhaps matching TRBD1 (6 bases). V lost 2 bases and J lost 7, with 8 bases in between. The CDR3 runs to 13 residues. The V gene's germline CDR1 is MNHEY and CDR2 SMNVEV (reference sequence). The chain's CDR3 is CASSLGDIGELFF. The CDR3 nucleotides are TGTGCCAGCAGTTTAGGGGACATCGGGGAGCTGTTTTTT.

This rearrangement joins TRBV7-3 to TRBJ2-5; D may be TRBD1 (6 bases). V lost 5 bases and J lost 0, with 10 bases in between. Germline CDR1 is SGHTA and CDR2 is FQGTGA. The CDR3 loop spans 14 amino acids. CDR3 region: CASSPNRDQETQYF. The CDR3 region has the DNA TGTGCCAGCAGCCCCAACAGGGACCAAGAGACCCAGTACTTC.

The chain couples TRBV27 to TRBJ1-1; TRBD1 matches at 8 bases. The junction had 5 bases not matched to a gene; V was cut back by 1 base and J by 4 bases. The CDR3 runs to 15 residues. CDR1 and CDR2 (germline): MNHEY, SMNVEV (reference sequence). The chain's CDR3 is CASSLFGTGGTEAFF. CDR3 nucleotide sequence: TGTGCCAGCAGTTTATTTGGGACAGGAGGCACTGAAGCTTTCTTT.

On this clone: At the DNA level, this CDR3 is encoded by other sequences in the same sample as well. V gene TRBV19 combines with J gene TRBJ2-1; 10 nucleotides match TRBD2. With 7 bases clipped from V and 6 bases from J, the junction kept 3 bases outside the gene matches. The germline V gene encodes CDR1 LNHDA and CDR2 SQIVND (reference sequence). CDR3 size: 13 residues. In DNA, the CDR3 is TGTGCCAGTAACGAGCGGGGGGGCAATGAGCAGTTCTTC. It is translated as CASNERGGNEQFF.

The rearrangement links TRBV18 to TRBJ2-7; a weak D match, TRBD2 (5 bases). V shed 3 bases and J shed 7 bases, with 13 bases lying between them. CDR1 and CDR2 (germline): KGHSH, LQKENI. This CDR3 contains 13 residues. The DNA of the CDR3 is TGTGCCAGCTCACCGCGTCTGTCGGGGGAGCAGTACTTC. Amino acids: CASSPRLSGEQYF.

The chain has TRBV9 and TRBJ2-2, with TRBD1 matching over 8 bases. V was pared by 3 bases and J by 3 bases, with 1 base of the junction left unmatched. Germline V CDR1 and CDR2: SGDLS, YYNGEE. The CDR3 length is 14 residues. The CDR3 loop reads CASSATGDTGELFF. In DNA form, the CDR3 reads TGTGCCAGCAGCGCGACAGGGGACACCGGGGAGCTGTTTTTT.

This rearrangement joins TRBV5-8 to TRBJ1-2, with D perhaps matching TRBD1 (6 bases). Germline V lookup: CDR1 SGHTS, CDR2 YDEGEE. V lost 4 bases, J lost 1 base, and 11 bases lay in between. CDR3 length: 14 amino acids. CDR3 in amino acids: CASSPRTDNYGYTF. The CDR3 coding sequence is TGTGCCAGCAGCCCAAGGACAGATAACTATGGCTACACCTTC.

This clone was recorded once. The rearrangement uses TRBV7-9 and TRBJ1-5, with D perhaps matching TRBD1 (6 bases). The CDR3 is 14 residues long. V was clipped by 3 bases and J by 3 bases, with 9 bases between them. Per germline, CDR1 SEHNR and CDR2 FQNEAQ (reference sequence). The chain's CDR3 is CASSLDSNNQPQHF. The CDR3 DNA follows: TGTGCCAGCAGCTTGGACAGCAACAATCAGCCCCAGCATTTT.

The chain links TRBV3-1 (or the pseudogene TRBV3-2) to TRBJ2-1, with 11 bases identical to TRBD2. CDR3 size: 23 residues. From germline, CDR1 is LGHDT and CDR2 YNNKEL (reference sequence). The V gene end was trimmed by 1 base and the J gene end by 4 bases; junction bases not matched to a gene: 24. The CDR3 region has the DNA TGTGCCAGCAGCCAAGGTGACCCCCAACTAGCGGGGGACCGCGGGGGTCATTACAATGAGCAGTTCTTC. It codes for CASSQGDPQLAGDRGGHYNEQFF.

This chain links TRBV27 with TRBJ1-5, with D tentatively TRBD1 (5 bases). The CDR3 extends over 14 amino acids. The V end was cut by 1 base, the J end by 2 bases, with 6 bases between. Germline V gene lookup returns CDR1 MNHEY and CDR2 SMNVEV (reference sequence). This CDR3 is CASSLLGGNQPQHF. In nucleotides, the CDR3 is TGTGCCAGCAGTTTATTAGGGGGCAATCAGCCCCAGCATTTT.

The rearrangement joins TRBV19 to TRBJ1-6, with D hard to call. This CDR3 has 13 residues. Germline V CDR1 and CDR2: LNHDA, SQIVND (reference sequence). V shed 1 base and J shed 7 bases, with 5 bases lying between them. CDR3 in DNA: TGTGCCAGTAGTATAGTATCGAATTCACCCCTCCACTTT. Translating gives CASSIVSNSPLHF. Combining the CDR3 with reference TRBV19 and TRBJ1-6 gives the whole variable domain DGGITQSPKYLFRKEGQNVTLSCEQNLNHDAMYWYRQDPGQGLRLIYYSQIVNDFQKGDIAEGYSVSREKKESFPLTVTSAQKNPTAFYLCASSIVSNSPLHFGNGTRLTVT.

The rearrangement uses TRBV4-3 and TRBJ1-4; 9 bases are a match to TRBD1. The CDR3 loop spans 16 amino acids. Trimming removed 0 bases from V and 10 bases from J; junction bases left unmatched: 9. The germline CDR1 and CDR2 sequences are LGHNA and YSLEER. For the CDR3, the DNA is TGCGCCAGCAGCCAAGATTCGTGGGACAGGGCACGAAAACTGTTTTTT. Residues: CASSQDSWDRARKLFF.

The chain employs TRBV7-9 and TRBJ2-3, with a weak D call TRBD1 (5 bases). The germline CDR1 and CDR2 sequences are SEHNR and FQNEAQ (reference sequence). This CDR3 has 13 residues. Trimming stripped 0 bases from V and 5 bases from J, with 6 bases between. The CDR3 coding sequence is TGTGCCAGCAGCTTAGCCCAGGGAGATACGCAGTATTTT. Translating gives CASSLAQGDTQYF.

The chain links TRBV6-4 to TRBJ2-7; TRBD2 aligns across 11 bases. The germline V gene has CDR1 MRHNA and CDR2 SNTAGT. The CDR3 contains 14 residues. J was trimmed by 6 bases and V by 6 bases; bases with no gene match: 7. The DNA for the CDR3 is TGTGCCAGCAGATCTGCCGGGACTAGCGGCGAGCAGTACTTC. Translated, it gives CASRSAGTSGEQYF.

V and J are TRBV14 and TRBJ2-1, with 9 positions matching TRBD2. V shed 4 bases, J shed 4 bases, and the junction held 11 bases outside the gene matches. Per the germline V gene, CDR1 is SGHDN and CDR2 is FVKESK. This CDR3 is 17 amino acids long. CDR3: CASSPSRGGGRYNEQFF. The CDR3 nucleotides read TGTGCCAGCAGCCCATCCCGCGGGGGGGGGCGATACAATGAGCAGTTCTTC.

On this clone itself: A read error may produce the germline difference seen at one junction end. The rearrangement joins TRBV7-7 to TRBJ2-1, with 15 bases matching TRBD2. The CDR3 is 15 residues long. Germline CDR1 reads SSHAT; CDR2 reads FNYEAQ (reference sequence). In nucleotides, the CDR3 is TGTGCTAGCAGCCCCGAGGGACTAGCGGGAGGTGAGCAGTTCTTC. It specifies CASSPEGLAGGEQFF.

This chain joins TRBV6-2 or TRBV6-3 and TRBJ1-5, with a possible D match to TRBD1 (5 bases). The CDR3 extends over 14 amino acids. The germline V and J ends were trimmed by 4 bases and 5 bases, with 12 bases remaining between them. Germline V gene lookup returns CDR1 MNHEY and CDR2 SVGEGT. CDR3 in amino acids: CASSSPGAHQPQHF. As DNA, the CDR3 is TGTGCCAGCAGTTCTCCTGGGGCCCATCAGCCCCAGCATTTT.

The rearrangement joins TRBV18 to TRBJ2-5, with a weak D call TRBD1 (6 bases). The CDR3 extends over 14 amino acids. V was trimmed by 0 bases and J by 4 bases, leaving 9 bases between them. Germline assignment: CDR1 KGHSH and CDR2 LQKENI. The DNA of the CDR3 is TGTGCCAGCTCACCACCTGGACAGCCAGAGACCCAGTACTTC. It translates to CASSPPGQPETQYF.

The chain carries TRBV27 and TRBJ2-5; TRBD2 matches at 10 bases. CDR1 is MNHEY, CDR2 SMNVEV, per germline (reference sequence). The CDR3 runs 14 residues. V dropped 2 bases and J dropped 13; count of bases not matched to a gene: 10. Written as DNA, the CDR3 is TGTGCCAGCAGTTTAAGGGCTAGCGGGGGCCCCTTGTACTTC. This codes for CASSLRASGGPLYF.

V and J are TRBV5-6 and TRBJ2-1; D possibly corresponds to TRBD2 (6 bases). Germline V gives CDR1 SGHDT, CDR2 YYEEEE. CDR3 length equals 17 residues. Trimming took off 0 bases at V and 4 bases at J, with 17 bases between the two ends. The CDR3 here is CASSLATGLARYNEQFF. In nucleotides, the CDR3 is TGTGCCAGCAGCTTGGCCACGGGGCTAGCGAGATACAATGAGCAGTTCTTC.

Written as DNA, the CDR3 is TGTGCCTGGAGTATGGGACTAGTCTCCTACGAGCAGTACTTC. Protein sequence: CAWSMGLVSYEQYF. The genes are TRBV30 and TRBJ2-7; 8 nucleotides align to TRBD2. CDR3 length equals 14 residues. With 2 bases clipped from V and 0 bases from J, the junction kept 3 bases outside the gene matches. The V gene's germline CDR1 is GTSNPN and CDR2 SVGIG (reference sequence).

The chain uses TRBV6-4 and TRBJ1-2; 7 bases fit TRBD1. Trimming took 3 bases from V and 2 from J; bases not matched to a gene: 9. The CDR3 extends over 16 amino acids. Germline V gives CDR1 MRHNA, CDR2 SNTAGT. The CDR3 DNA sequence: TGTGCCAGCAGTGAGGCCCCAGGGGGTGTCAACTATGGCTACACCTTC. Translating it yields CASSEAPGGVNYGYTF.

The chain combines TRBV4-2 with TRBJ2-5; D perhaps matches TRBD2 (5 bases). V was trimmed by 1 base and J by 1 base, leaving 10 bases between them. Per the germline V gene, CDR1 is LGHNA and CDR2 is YNFKEQ. There are 15 residues in the CDR3. CDR3 sequence reads: CASSQGPGIQETQYF. CDR3 DNA: TGTGCCAGCAGCCAAGGCCCGGGGATCCAAGAGACCCAGTACTTC.

This chain uses TRBV7-9 with TRBJ2-3, with 8 bases identical to TRBD1. V dropped 6 bases and J dropped 2; count of bases not matched to a gene: 19. Germline CDR1 SEHNR, CDR2 FQNEAQ (reference sequence). CDR3 length: 19 amino acids. The CDR3 DNA follows: TGTGCCAGCAGACTAGAGGAGGGAGGAGGCAGGGGGCACACAGATACGCAGTATTTT. This codes for CASRLEEGGGRGHTDTQYF.

This chain joins TRBV19 and TRBJ2-5, with 7 positions matching TRBD2. The CDR3 is 14 amino acids. The trim removed 5 bases at V and 2 bases at J, leaving 5 bases unmatched. Germline CDR1 and CDR2: LNHDA and SQIVND (reference sequence). Here the CDR3 DNA reads TGTGCCAGTAGTCCCGGGACTATGCAAGAGACCCAGTACTTC. The encoded protein is CASSPGTMQETQYF.